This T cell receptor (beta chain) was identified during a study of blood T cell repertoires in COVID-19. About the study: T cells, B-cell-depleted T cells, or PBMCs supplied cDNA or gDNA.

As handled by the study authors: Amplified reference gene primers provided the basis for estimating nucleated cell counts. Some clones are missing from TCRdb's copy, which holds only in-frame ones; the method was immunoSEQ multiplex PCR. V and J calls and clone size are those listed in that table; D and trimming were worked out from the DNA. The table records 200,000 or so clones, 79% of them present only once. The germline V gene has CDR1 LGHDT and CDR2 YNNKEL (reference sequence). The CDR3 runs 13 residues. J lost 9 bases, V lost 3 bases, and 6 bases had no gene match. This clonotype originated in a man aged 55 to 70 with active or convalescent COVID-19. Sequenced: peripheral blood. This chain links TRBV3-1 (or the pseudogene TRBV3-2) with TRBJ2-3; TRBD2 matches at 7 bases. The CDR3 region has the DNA TGTGCCAGCAGCCAGGGGGGGGGAAAAACGCAGTATTTT. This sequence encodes CASSQGGGKTQYF.